The entry below gives a single TCR beta chain sequence along with its context. Its target is unknown. This sample stems from a study of cytomegalovirus exposure and HLA in healthy donors. Findings and limits, study-wide: The authors later found most CMV-associated TCR beta chains appeared HLA-restricted.

The PCR ran on 60 Vbeta and 13 Jbeta primers. Measured with immunoSEQ multiplex PCR; TCRdb has only the in-frame clones, and not every one. The sample includes about 160,000 clones, around 85% of them seen just once. This CDR3 is 16 amino acids long. With V trimmed by 5 bases and J by 0 bases, 5 bases remained unmatched. Germline lookup yields CDR1 MGHRA and CDR2 YSYEKL. The chain employs TRBV4-1 and TRBJ1-3, with TRBD1 identical over 9 bases. The TCR sequence derives from a man aged 35 to 55 in good health and CMV-seronegative. Sequencing was carried out using PBMCs. CDR3 amino acids: CASSTPTGGSGNTIYF. The CDR3 bases are TGCGCCAGCAGCACTCCGACAGGGGGCTCTGGAAACACCATATATTTT.